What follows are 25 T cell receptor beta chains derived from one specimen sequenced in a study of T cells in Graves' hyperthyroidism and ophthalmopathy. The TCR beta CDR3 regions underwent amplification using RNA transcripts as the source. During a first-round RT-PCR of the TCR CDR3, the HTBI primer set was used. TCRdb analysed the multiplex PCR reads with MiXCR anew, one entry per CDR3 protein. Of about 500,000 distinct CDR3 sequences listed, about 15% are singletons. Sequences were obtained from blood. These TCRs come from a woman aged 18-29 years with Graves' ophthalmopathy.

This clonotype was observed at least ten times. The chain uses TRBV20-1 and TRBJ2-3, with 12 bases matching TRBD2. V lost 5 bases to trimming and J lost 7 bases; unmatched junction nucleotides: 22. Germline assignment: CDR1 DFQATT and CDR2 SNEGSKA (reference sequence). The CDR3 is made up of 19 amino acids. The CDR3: CSAHPQSSSGGDADHTQYF. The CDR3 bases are TGCAGTGCTCACCCTCAGTCATCTAGCGGGGGGGATGCTGATCATACGCAGTATTTT.

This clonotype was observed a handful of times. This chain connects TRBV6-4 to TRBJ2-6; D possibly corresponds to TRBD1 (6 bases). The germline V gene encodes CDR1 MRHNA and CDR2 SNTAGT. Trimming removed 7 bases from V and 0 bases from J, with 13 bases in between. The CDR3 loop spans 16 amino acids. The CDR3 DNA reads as TGTGCCAGCACCCCAGGGGATCACTCTGGGGCCAACGTCCTGACTTTC. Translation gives CASTPGDHSGANVLTF.

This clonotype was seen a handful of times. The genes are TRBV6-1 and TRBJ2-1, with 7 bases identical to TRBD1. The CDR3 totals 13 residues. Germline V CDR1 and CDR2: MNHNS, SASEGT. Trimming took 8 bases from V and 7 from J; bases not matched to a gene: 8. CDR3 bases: TGTGCCAGCCGGCCAGGGGGTTTTAATGAGCAGTTCTTC. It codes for CASRPGGFNEQFF.

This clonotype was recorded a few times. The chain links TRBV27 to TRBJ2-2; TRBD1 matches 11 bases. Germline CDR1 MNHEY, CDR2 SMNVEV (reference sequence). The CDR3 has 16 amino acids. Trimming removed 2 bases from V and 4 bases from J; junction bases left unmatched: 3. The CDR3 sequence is CASSLGDRGVTGELFF. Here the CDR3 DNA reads TGTGCCAGCAGTTTAGGGGACAGGGGGGTCACCGGGGAGCTGTTTTTT.

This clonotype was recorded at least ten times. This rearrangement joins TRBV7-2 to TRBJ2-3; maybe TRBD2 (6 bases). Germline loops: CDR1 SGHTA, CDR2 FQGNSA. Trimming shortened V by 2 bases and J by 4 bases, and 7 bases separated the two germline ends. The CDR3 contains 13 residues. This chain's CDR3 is CASSLTSSDTQYF. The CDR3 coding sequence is TGTGCCAGCAGCTTAACTAGCTCAGATACGCAGTATTTT.

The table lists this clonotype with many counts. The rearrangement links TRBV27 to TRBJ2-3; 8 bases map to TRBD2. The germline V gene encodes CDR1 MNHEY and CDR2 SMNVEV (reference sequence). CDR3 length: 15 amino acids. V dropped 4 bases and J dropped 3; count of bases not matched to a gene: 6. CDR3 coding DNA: TGTGCCAGCAGTTCTCCGCGGGAGGAGACAGATACGCAGTATTTT. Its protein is CASSSPREETDTQYF.

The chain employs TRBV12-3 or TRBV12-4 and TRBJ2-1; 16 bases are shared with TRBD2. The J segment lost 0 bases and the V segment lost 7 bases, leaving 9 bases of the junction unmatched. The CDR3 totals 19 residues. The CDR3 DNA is TGTGCCAGCAACCCAGGGACTAGCGGGGGGGTGAGCTCCTACAATGAGCAGTTCTTC. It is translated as CASNPGTSGGVSSYNEQFF.

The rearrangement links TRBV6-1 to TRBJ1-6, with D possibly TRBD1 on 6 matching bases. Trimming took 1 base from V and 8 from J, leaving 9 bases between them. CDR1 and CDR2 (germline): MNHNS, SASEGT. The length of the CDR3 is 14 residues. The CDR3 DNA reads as TGTGCCAGCAGTGAAGGTCCAGGGGATTCACCCCTCCACTTT. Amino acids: CASSEGPGDSPLHF.

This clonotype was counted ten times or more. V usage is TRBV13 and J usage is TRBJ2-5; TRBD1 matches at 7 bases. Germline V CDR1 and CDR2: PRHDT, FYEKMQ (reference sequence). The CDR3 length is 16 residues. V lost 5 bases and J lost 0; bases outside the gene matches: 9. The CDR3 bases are TGTGCCAGCAGCCTACGACAGGGACGGTACCAAGAGACCCAGTACTTC. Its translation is CASSLRQGRYQETQYF.

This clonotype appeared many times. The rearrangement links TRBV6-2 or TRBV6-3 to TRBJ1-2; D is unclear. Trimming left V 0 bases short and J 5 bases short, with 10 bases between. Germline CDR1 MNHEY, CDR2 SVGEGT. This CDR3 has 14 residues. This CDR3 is CASSYSDGVYGYTF. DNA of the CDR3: TGTGCCAGCAGTTACTCGGACGGCGTGTATGGCTACACCTTC.

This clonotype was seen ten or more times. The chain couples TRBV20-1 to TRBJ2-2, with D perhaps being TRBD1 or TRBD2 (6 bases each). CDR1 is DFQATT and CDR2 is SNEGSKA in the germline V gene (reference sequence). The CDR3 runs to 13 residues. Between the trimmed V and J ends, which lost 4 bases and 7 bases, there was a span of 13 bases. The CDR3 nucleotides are TGCAGTGCTATCCGGGGGCAAAACGGGGAGCTGTTTTTT. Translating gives CSAIRGQNGELFF.

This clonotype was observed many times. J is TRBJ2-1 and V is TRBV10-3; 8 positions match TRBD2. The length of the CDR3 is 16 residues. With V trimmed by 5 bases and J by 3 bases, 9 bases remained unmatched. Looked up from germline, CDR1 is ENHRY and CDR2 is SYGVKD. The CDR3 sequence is CAISTREGRYYNEQFF. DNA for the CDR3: TGTGCCATCAGTACCCGGGAGGGCCGGTACTACAATGAGCAGTTCTTC.

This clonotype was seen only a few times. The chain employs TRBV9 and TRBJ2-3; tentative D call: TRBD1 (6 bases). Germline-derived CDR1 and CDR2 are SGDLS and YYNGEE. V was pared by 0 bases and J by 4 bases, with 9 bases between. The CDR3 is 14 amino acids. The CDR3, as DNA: TGTGCCAGCAGCGTAGGGCCAGGGGCAGATACGCAGTATTTT. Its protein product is CASSVGPGADTQYF.

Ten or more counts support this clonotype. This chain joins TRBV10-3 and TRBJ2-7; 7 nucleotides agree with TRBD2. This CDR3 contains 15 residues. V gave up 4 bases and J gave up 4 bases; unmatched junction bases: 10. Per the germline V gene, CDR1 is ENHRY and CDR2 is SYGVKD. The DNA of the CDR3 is TGTGCCATCAGTGTAGTCGTCGGCGGGAGTTACGAGCAGTACTTC. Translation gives CAISVVVGGSYEQYF.

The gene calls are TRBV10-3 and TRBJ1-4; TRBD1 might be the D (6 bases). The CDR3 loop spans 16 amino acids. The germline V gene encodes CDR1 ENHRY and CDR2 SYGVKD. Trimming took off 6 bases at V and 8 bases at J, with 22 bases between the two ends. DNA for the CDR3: TGTGCCATCAGCTCCAGGGGAGGGGGGATTCGGGAAAAACTGTTTTTT. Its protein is CAISSRGGGIREKLFF.

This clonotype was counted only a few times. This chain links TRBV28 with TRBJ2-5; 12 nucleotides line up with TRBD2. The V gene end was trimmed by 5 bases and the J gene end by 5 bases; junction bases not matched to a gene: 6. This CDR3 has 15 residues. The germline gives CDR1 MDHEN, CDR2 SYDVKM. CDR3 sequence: CASSTTSGRRETQYF. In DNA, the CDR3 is TGTGCCAGCAGTACAACTAGCGGGAGGAGGGAGACCCAGTACTTC.

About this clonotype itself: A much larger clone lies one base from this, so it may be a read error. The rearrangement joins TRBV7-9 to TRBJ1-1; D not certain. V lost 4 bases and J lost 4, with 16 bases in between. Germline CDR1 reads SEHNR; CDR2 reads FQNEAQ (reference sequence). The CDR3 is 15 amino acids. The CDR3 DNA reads TGTGCCAGCAGCTCCTCCGCGGGAGCGAGCACTGAAGCTTTCTTT. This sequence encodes CASSSSAGASTEAFF.

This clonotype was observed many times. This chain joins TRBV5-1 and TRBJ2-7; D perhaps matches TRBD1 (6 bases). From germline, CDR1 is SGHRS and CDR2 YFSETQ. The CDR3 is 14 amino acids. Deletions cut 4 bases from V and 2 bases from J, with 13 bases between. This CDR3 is CASSLDSGPYEQYF. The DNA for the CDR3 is TGCGCCAGCAGCCTGGACAGTGGACCCTACGAGCAGTACTTC.

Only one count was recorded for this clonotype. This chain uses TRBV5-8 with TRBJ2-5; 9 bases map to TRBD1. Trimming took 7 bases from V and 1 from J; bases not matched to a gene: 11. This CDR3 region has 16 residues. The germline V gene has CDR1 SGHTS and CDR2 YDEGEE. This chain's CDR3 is CASPFRDRASQETQYF. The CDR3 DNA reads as TGTGCCAGCCCCTTCCGGGACAGGGCCTCCCAAGAGACCCAGTACTTC. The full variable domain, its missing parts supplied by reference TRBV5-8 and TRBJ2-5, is EAGVTQSPTHLIKTRGQQATLRCSPISGHTSVYWYQQALGLGLQFLLWYDEGEERNRGNFPPRFSGRQFPNYSSELNVNALELEDSALYLCASPFRDRASQETQYFGPGTRLLVL.

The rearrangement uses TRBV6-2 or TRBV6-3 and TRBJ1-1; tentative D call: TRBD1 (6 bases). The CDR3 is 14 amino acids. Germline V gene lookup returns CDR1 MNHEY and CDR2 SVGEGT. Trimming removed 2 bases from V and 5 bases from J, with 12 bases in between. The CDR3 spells CASSYDRGVTEAFF. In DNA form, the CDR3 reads TGTGCCAGCAGTTACGATAGGGGGGTGACTGAAGCTTTCTTT.

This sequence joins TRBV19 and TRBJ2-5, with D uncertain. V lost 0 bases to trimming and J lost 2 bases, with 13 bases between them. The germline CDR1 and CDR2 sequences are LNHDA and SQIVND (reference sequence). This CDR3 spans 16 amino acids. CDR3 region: CASSIDRVNIQETQYF. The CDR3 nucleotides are TGTGCCAGTAGTATAGATCGAGTTAACATACAAGAGACCCAGTACTTC.

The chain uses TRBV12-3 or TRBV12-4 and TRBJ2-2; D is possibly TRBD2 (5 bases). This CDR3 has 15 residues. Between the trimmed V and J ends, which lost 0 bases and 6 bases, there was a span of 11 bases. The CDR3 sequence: CASSLAGAGAGELFF. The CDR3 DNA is TGTGCCAGCAGTTTAGCGGGAGCTGGCGCCGGGGAGCTGTTTTTT.

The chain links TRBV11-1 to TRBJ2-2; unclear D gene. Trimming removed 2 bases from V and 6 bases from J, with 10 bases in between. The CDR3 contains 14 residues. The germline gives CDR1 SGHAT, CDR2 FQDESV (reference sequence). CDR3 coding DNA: TGTGCCAGCAGCTTATCTTCAGATGCCGGGGAGCTGTTTTTT. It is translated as CASSLSSDAGELFF.

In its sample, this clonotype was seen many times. The CDR3 protein is CASSLGQGYEQFF. The CDR3 DNA reads TGTGCCAGCAGTTTGGGACAGGGTTATGAGCAGTTCTTC. V and J are TRBV27 and TRBJ2-1; 9 positions agree with TRBD1. CDR3 size: 13 residues. J was trimmed by 8 bases and V by 3 bases; bases with no gene match: 2. CDR1 is MNHEY and CDR2 is SMNVEV in the germline V gene (reference sequence).

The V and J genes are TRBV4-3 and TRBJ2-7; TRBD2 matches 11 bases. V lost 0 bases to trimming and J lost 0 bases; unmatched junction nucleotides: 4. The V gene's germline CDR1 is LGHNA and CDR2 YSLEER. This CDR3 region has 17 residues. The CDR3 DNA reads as TGCGCCAGCAGCCAAGATCTAGCGGGAGGTTTCTCCTACGAGCAGTACTTC. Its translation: CASSQDLAGGFSYEQYF.